This paragraph reports one T cell receptor beta chain. Its matching antigen is unknown. This sample was taken from a study of regulatory T cells in long-lasting Graves disease. General observations from the study: Persistent disease was associated with favored TRBV28 usage and with favored use of TRBJ1-2 and TRBJ2-5.

The germline V gene has CDR1 LNHDA and CDR2 SQIVND (reference sequence). The CDR3 has 12 amino acids. The V end was cut by 4 bases, the J end by 2 bases, with 5 bases between. With iRepertoire HTBI primers and Arm-PCR of CDR3 regions, TCR beta libraries were built. Study processing details: Across all samples, under 65 TRBV segments and 14 TRBJ segments were identified. From the multiplex PCR reads, TCRdb called clonotypes with MiXCR, one entry per CDR3 protein. TCRdb's processing, not the authors' own work, is the source of the V and J calls. The table lists some 440,000 distinct CDR3 sequences, roughly 20% of them singletons. Time point denoted: persistent/refractory GD, antithyroid drugs over 5 years with positive TRAb. PBMC RNA served as the TCR library source.

This sequence joins TRBV19 and TRBJ1-1; D ambiguous. This clonotype originated in a female donor with Graves disease. This sample comprised peripheral blood mononuclear cells (PBMCs), obtained when the disease was refractory, from a patient treated with antithyroid drugs. CDR3 DNA sequence: TGTGCCAGTAGTACATTTAACACTGAAGCTTTCTTT. Translating gives CASSTFNTEAFF.